The rows below give T cell receptor beta chains drawn from one sample of a study of cytomegalovirus exposure and HLA in healthy donors. TCRdb's table, derived via immunoSEQ multiplex PCR, lists solely in-frame clones and lacks some. Among 200,000 or so clones listed, more than 80% were seen once. The sample comprised PBMCs. These receptors all stem from a man aged 18 to 29 in good health and CMV-seropositive. Each CDR3 is given with its conserved first and last residue. The order of the fields is D gene, J gene, V gene, clone size, CDR3 protein, CDR3 DNA. The D gene is left open where the match is weak. Rows give clone size only sometimes, using once, few, many, or a class for an expanded clone.

d_call: TRBD2
j_call: TRBJ2-3
v_call: TRBV2
clone_size: .
cdr3_aa: CASSEGGSTDTQYF
cdr3_nt: TGTGCCAGCAGTGAGGGGGGGAGCACAGATACGCAGTATTTT

d_call: .
j_call: TRBJ2-7
v_call: TRBV7-2
clone_size: .
cdr3_aa: CASSPHPGSRSYEQYF
cdr3_nt: TGTGCCAGCAGCCCTCACCCCGGGAGTAGATCTTACGAGCAGTACTTC

d_call: TRBD1
j_call: TRBJ1-5
v_call: TRBV7-2
clone_size: .
cdr3_aa: CASSILRDSSNQPQHF
cdr3_nt: TGTGCCAGCAGTATTCTCCGGGACAGCTCCAATCAGCCCCAGCATTTT

d_call: .
j_call: TRBJ2-1
v_call: TRBV28
clone_size: .
cdr3_aa: CASSFPEIYNEQFF
cdr3_nt: TGTGCCAGCAGTTTCCCCGAGATCTACAATGAGCAGTTCTTC

d_call: TRBD1
j_call: TRBJ2-7
v_call: TRBV7-8
clone_size: .
cdr3_aa: CASSSSGGATYEQYF
cdr3_nt: TGTGCCAGCAGCTCCTCAGGGGGCGCAACCTACGAGCAGTACTTC

d_call: TRBD1
j_call: TRBJ2-1
v_call: TRBV19
clone_size: .
cdr3_aa: CASGLGTEVFF
cdr3_nt: TGTGCCAGTGGGTTGGGGACAGAGGTGTTCTTC

d_call: .
j_call: TRBJ2-7
v_call: TRBV28
clone_size: .
cdr3_aa: CASSPPGRRAYEQYF
cdr3_nt: TGTGCCAGCAGTCCCCCGGGACGGAGGGCCTACGAGCAGTACTTC

d_call: TRBD1
j_call: TRBJ2-2
v_call: TRBV28
clone_size: .
cdr3_aa: CASSLWAGTANTGELFF
cdr3_nt: TGTGCCAGCAGTTTATGGGCCGGGACAGCAAACACCGGGGAGCTGTTTTTT

d_call: TRBD2
j_call: TRBJ2-1
v_call: TRBV9
clone_size: .
cdr3_aa: CASSVDTSGSYEQFF
cdr3_nt: TGTGCCAGCAGCGTAGATACTAGCGGGAGCTATGAGCAGTTCTTC

d_call: TRBD1
j_call: TRBJ2-1
v_call: TRBV4-2
clone_size: .
cdr3_aa: CASSQTTGGGKGEQFF
cdr3_nt: TGTGCCAGCAGCCAGACGACAGGGGGCGGAAAGGGTGAGCAGTTCTTC

d_call: TRBD1
j_call: TRBJ2-7
v_call: TRBV27
clone_size: .
cdr3_aa: CASTASTDRASYEQYF
cdr3_nt: TGTGCCAGCACCGCTTCTACCGACAGGGCGTCCTACGAGCAGTACTTC

d_call: TRBD2
j_call: TRBJ2-5
v_call: TRBV27
clone_size: .
cdr3_aa: CASSLQSPLASETQYF
cdr3_nt: TGTGCCAGCAGTTTACAATCACCACTAGCGTCAGAGACCCAGTACTTC

d_call: .
j_call: TRBJ2-4
v_call: TRBV11-2
clone_size: .
cdr3_aa: CASSPLTGSRYIQYF
cdr3_nt: TGTGCCAGCAGCCCCCTTACAGGGTCTAGGTACATTCAGTACTTC

d_call: .
j_call: TRBJ1-5
v_call: TRBV6-4
clone_size: few
cdr3_aa: CASSVRGGQPQHF
cdr3_nt: TGTGCCAGCAGTGTTCGGGGGGGACAGCCCCAGCATTTT

d_call: .
j_call: TRBJ2-5
v_call: TRBV6-5
clone_size: .
cdr3_aa: CASKGSEETQYF
cdr3_nt: TGTGCCAGCAAAGGCAGCGAAGAGACCCAGTACTTC

d_call: .
j_call: TRBJ2-2
v_call: TRBV7-6
clone_size: .
cdr3_aa: CASSLVTGRYTGELFF
cdr3_nt: TGTGCCAGCAGCTTAGTGACAGGGAGGTACACCGGGGAGCTGTTTTTT

d_call: TRBD1
j_call: TRBJ2-7
v_call: TRBV7-2
clone_size: once
cdr3_aa: CASSLIAQGAYEQYF
cdr3_nt: TGTGCCAGCAGCTTAATTGCACAGGGGGCGTACGAGCAGTACTTC

d_call: TRBD2
j_call: TRBJ2-5
v_call: TRBV28
clone_size: .
cdr3_aa: CASRPSGRAGTQYF
cdr3_nt: TGTGCCAGCAGACCTAGCGGGAGGGCCGGGACCCAGTACTTC

d_call: .
j_call: TRBJ2-1
v_call: TRBV9
clone_size: .
cdr3_aa: CASSLGLLPYNEQFF
cdr3_nt: TGTGCCAGCAGCCTAGGACTCCTACCCTACAATGAGCAGTTCTTC

d_call: TRBD2
j_call: TRBJ2-2
v_call: TRBV27
clone_size: .
cdr3_aa: CASSLVGLAGVTGELFF
cdr3_nt: TGTGCCAGCAGTTTGGTAGGACTAGCGGGGGTCACCGGGGAGCTGTTTTTT

d_call: TRBD1
j_call: TRBJ1-4
v_call: TRBV15
clone_size: .
cdr3_aa: CATSRGTGRNEKLFF
cdr3_nt: TGTGCCACCAGCAGGGGGACAGGACGTAATGAAAAACTGTTTTTT

d_call: .
j_call: TRBJ2-2
v_call: TRBV18
clone_size: .
cdr3_aa: CASSPPQSTGELFF
cdr3_nt: TGTGCCAGCTCACCACCACAGAGCACCGGGGAGCTGTTTTTT

d_call: TRBD2
j_call: TRBJ2-5
v_call: TRBV28
clone_size: .
cdr3_aa: CASRGVGGGQETQYF
cdr3_nt: TGTGCCAGCAGGGGAGTTGGGGGGGGCCAAGAGACCCAGTACTTC

d_call: .
j_call: TRBJ1-5
v_call: TRBV18
clone_size: .
cdr3_aa: CASSPGGAGNQPQHF
cdr3_nt: TGTGCCAGCTCACCAGGGGGGGCTGGCAATCAGCCCCAGCATTTT

d_call: TRBD1
j_call: TRBJ1-2
v_call: TRBV28
clone_size: .
cdr3_aa: CASSFERGQGYGYTF
cdr3_nt: TGTGCCAGCAGTTTCGAAAGGGGACAGGGCTATGGCTACACCTTC

d_call: .
j_call: TRBJ1-2
v_call: TRBV6-1
clone_size: .
cdr3_aa: CASSESGGAGGYTF
cdr3_nt: TGTGCCAGCAGTGAAAGTGGGGGGGCAGGCGGCTACACCTTC

d_call: TRBD1
j_call: TRBJ2-2
v_call: TRBV12-5
clone_size: .
cdr3_aa: CASGDREVGELFF
cdr3_nt: TGTGCTAGTGGGGACAGGGAGGTCGGGGAGCTGTTTTTT

d_call: .
j_call: TRBJ2-5
v_call: TRBV5-1
clone_size: many
cdr3_aa: CASSFGGGETQYF
cdr3_nt: TGCGCCAGCAGCTTTGGGGGCGGGGAGACCCAGTACTTC

d_call: TRBD1
j_call: TRBJ2-5
v_call: TRBV28
clone_size: .
cdr3_aa: CASSRGDRGREETQYF
cdr3_nt: TGTGCCAGCAGTCGAGGAGACAGGGGGCGAGAAGAGACCCAGTACTTC

d_call: TRBD2
j_call: TRBJ2-7
v_call: TRBV19
clone_size: once
cdr3_aa: CASSASGGAYEQYF
cdr3_nt: TGTGCCAGTAGTGCCAGCGGGGGCGCCTACGAGCAGTACTTC

d_call: .
j_call: TRBJ1-2
v_call: TRBV9
clone_size: few
cdr3_aa: CASSAPGTNYGYTF
cdr3_nt: TGTGCCAGCAGCGCCCCAGGAACTAACTATGGCTACACCTTC

d_call: .
j_call: TRBJ2-7
v_call: TRBV6-5
clone_size: many
cdr3_aa: CASSYSKIAHNYEQYF
cdr3_nt: TGTGCCAGCAGTTACTCGAAGATAGCGCATAACTACGAGCAGTACTTC

d_call: .
j_call: TRBJ1-2
v_call: TRBV27
clone_size: .
cdr3_aa: CASGFGSTSYGYTF
cdr3_nt: TGTGCCAGCGGTTTTGGGTCGACATCCTATGGCTACACCTTC

d_call: TRBD2
j_call: TRBJ2-2
v_call: TRBV7-9
clone_size: few
cdr3_aa: CASSLVPLAGFTGELFF
cdr3_nt: TGTGCCAGCAGCTTAGTCCCACTAGCGGGCTTTACCGGGGAGCTGTTTTTT

d_call: TRBD1
j_call: TRBJ2-7
v_call: TRBV27
clone_size: many
cdr3_aa: CASSNRQGAYEQYF
cdr3_nt: TGTGCCAGCAGTAACCGACAGGGAGCCTACGAGCAGTACTTC

d_call: TRBD2
j_call: TRBJ2-7
v_call: TRBV29-1
clone_size: .
cdr3_aa: CSVRTSGSSYEQYF
cdr3_nt: TGCAGCGTTCGGACTAGCGGGAGCTCCTACGAGCAGTACTTC

d_call: TRBD2
j_call: TRBJ2-7
v_call: TRBV5-1
clone_size: .
cdr3_aa: CASRPGLAGVDEQYF
cdr3_nt: TGCGCCAGCAGACCGGGACTAGCGGGAGTAGACGAGCAGTACTTC

d_call: .
j_call: TRBJ2-7
v_call: TRBV28
clone_size: .
cdr3_aa: CASSFPTSSYEQYF
cdr3_nt: TGTGCCAGCAGTTTCCCGACTAGCTCCTACGAGCAGTACTTC

d_call: TRBD1
j_call: TRBJ1-2
v_call: TRBV4-3
clone_size: .
cdr3_aa: CASSQAGTGGVYGYTF
cdr3_nt: TGCGCCAGCAGCCAAGCCGGGACAGGGGGTGTTTATGGCTACACCTTC

d_call: .
j_call: TRBJ2-7
v_call: TRBV4-3
clone_size: .
cdr3_aa: CASSPQGQSYEQYF
cdr3_nt: TGCGCCAGCAGCCCTCAGGGCCAGTCCTACGAGCAGTACTTC

d_call: TRBD1
j_call: TRBJ2-1
v_call: TRBV29-1
clone_size: .
cdr3_aa: CSAQGQGDYNEQFF
cdr3_nt: TGCAGCGCCCAAGGACAGGGGGATTACAATGAGCAGTTCTTC

d_call: TRBD1
j_call: TRBJ2-7
v_call: TRBV7-9
clone_size: .
cdr3_aa: CASSFGTGVYEQYF
cdr3_nt: TGTGCCAGCAGCTTCGGGACAGGGGTCTACGAGCAGTACTTC

d_call: TRBD2
j_call: TRBJ2-1
v_call: TRBV5-6
clone_size: .
cdr3_aa: CASSYTSGTYNEQFF
cdr3_nt: TGTGCCAGCAGCTACACTAGCGGGACCTACAATGAGCAGTTCTTC

d_call: TRBD2
j_call: TRBJ2-4
v_call: TRBV28
clone_size: .
cdr3_aa: CASTSGINIQYF
cdr3_nt: TGTGCCAGCACCAGCGGGATAAACATTCAGTACTTC

d_call: .
j_call: TRBJ2-7
v_call: TRBV9
clone_size: .
cdr3_aa: CASSPPNGYEQYF
cdr3_nt: TGTGCCAGCAGCCCACCAAACGGGTACGAGCAGTACTTC

d_call: TRBD2
j_call: TRBJ2-1
v_call: TRBV28
clone_size: .
cdr3_aa: CASISGTRSSEQFF
cdr3_nt: TGTGCCAGCATATCCGGGACTAGGTCCTCTGAGCAGTTCTTC

d_call: .
j_call: TRBJ2-2
v_call: TRBV6-5
clone_size: .
cdr3_aa: CASSYVSGQVPGELFF
cdr3_nt: TGTGCCAGCAGTTACGTTTCCGGACAAGTTCCCGGGGAGCTGTTTTTT

d_call: .
j_call: TRBJ1-2
v_call: TRBV6-1
clone_size: few
cdr3_aa: CAGSSTPAPYTF
cdr3_nt: TGTGCCGGGAGCTCCACTCCGGCACCCTACACCTTC

d_call: TRBD2
j_call: TRBJ2-1
v_call: TRBV2
clone_size: .
cdr3_aa: CASSFRLAYNEQFF
cdr3_nt: TGTGCCAGCAGCTTCCGACTAGCTTACAATGAGCAGTTCTTC

d_call: .
j_call: TRBJ1-1
v_call: TRBV7-9
clone_size: .
cdr3_aa: CASSPMTGNTEAFF
cdr3_nt: TGTGCCAGCAGCCCGATGACAGGGAACACTGAAGCTTTCTTT

d_call: TRBD2
j_call: TRBJ2-1
v_call: TRBV6-6
clone_size: .
cdr3_aa: CASSYSGGRDNEQFF
cdr3_nt: TGTGCCAGCAGTTACTCGGGCGGGAGGGACAATGAGCAGTTCTTC

d_call: .
j_call: TRBJ2-7
v_call: TRBV18
clone_size: .
cdr3_aa: CASSPKLGVDEQYF
cdr3_nt: TGTGCCAGCTCCCCAAAATTGGGCGTAGACGAGCAGTACTTC

d_call: TRBD2
j_call: TRBJ2-1
v_call: TRBV29-1
clone_size: few
cdr3_aa: CSVTSGSSYNEQFF
cdr3_nt: TGCAGCGTGACTAGCGGGAGCTCCTACAATGAGCAGTTCTTC